The 25 T cell receptor beta chains below all came from one sample that was sequenced in a study of T cell repertoires in cytomegalovirus infection. One entry per CDR3 protein results from TCRdb running MiXCR on the reads. The repertoire consists of 340,000 or so distinct CDR3 sequences, with 20% to 25% occurring once and the leading ten covering roughly 15%. Their recognized antigens are unknown. This specimen consisted of cultured PBMCs, obtained from culture after CMV antigen stimulation. The source of these receptors is a human donor in good health (CMV status not recorded). Some clones in this sample may be carry-over from other donors' samples.

This clonotype has more than one count but fewer than ten. The chain is built from TRBV6-5 and TRBJ2-3; 9 bases agree with TRBD2. This CDR3 region has 17 residues. With V trimmed by 3 bases and J by 2 bases, 9 bases remained unmatched. The V gene's germline CDR1 is MNHEY and CDR2 SVGAGI. The CDR3: CASSYVRASGDTDTQYF. The CDR3 DNA is TGTGCCAGCAGTTATGTTAGGGCTAGCGGGGACACAGATACGCAGTATTTT.

J is TRBJ2-1 and V is TRBV7-3; 8 positions agree with TRBD2. The CDR3 runs to 19 residues. Germline V gives CDR1 SGHTA, CDR2 FQGTGA. With V trimmed by 2 bases and J by 0 bases, 12 bases remained unmatched. CDR3 protein: CASSLGLPSGGSSYNEQFF. CDR3 nucleotide sequence: TGTGCCAGCAGCTTAGGGCTACCCAGCGGGGGAAGCTCCTACAATGAGCAGTTCTTC.

This clonotype has just a few counts. The chain is built from TRBV4-1 and TRBJ2-1, with D unclear. The CDR3 has 14 amino acids. The germline CDR1 and CDR2 sequences are MGHRA and YSYEKL. The V and J ends lost 1 base and 3 bases respectively, with 7 bases between them. The CDR3 protein is CASSQVLSYNEQFF. The CDR3 DNA reads TGCGCCAGCAGCCAAGTGCTTAGCTACAATGAGCAGTTCTTC.

This clonotype was recorded a few times. The rearrangement links TRBV6-2 or TRBV6-3 to TRBJ2-1, with TRBD2 matching 13 bases. Germline V gene lookup returns CDR1 MNHEY and CDR2 SVGEGT. V dropped 7 bases and J dropped 6; count of bases not matched to a gene: 6. The CDR3 loop spans 15 amino acids. The CDR3 reads CASTSGTSGTNEQFF. Here the CDR3 DNA reads TGTGCCAGCACCTCCGGGACTAGCGGGACCAATGAGCAGTTCTTC.

This clonotype was seen more than once but under ten times. This chain connects TRBV4-3 to TRBJ2-3; weak D call: TRBD1 (6 bases). The V end was cut by 2 bases, the J end by 4 bases, with 10 bases between. The CDR3 runs to 14 residues. Germline V gene data show CDR1 as LGHNA and CDR2 as YSLEER. The DNA of the CDR3 is TGCGCCAGCAGCCAACAACAGGGCCCAGATACGCAGTATTTT. Translation gives CASSQQQGPDTQYF.

The CDR3 DNA reads as TGCGCCAGCAGTGAGGCAGTCCAAGAGACCCAGTACTTC. Protein: CASSEAVQETQYF. The chain uses TRBV10-2 and TRBJ2-5; no reliable D call. Germline lookup yields CDR1 WSHSY and CDR2 SAAADI. The CDR3 runs to 13 residues. V was cut by 2 bases and J by 1 base, with 5 bases left in between.

J is TRBJ1-2 and V is TRBV18; D gene uncertain. CDR1 and CDR2 (germline): KGHSH, LQKENI. CDR3 length: 14 amino acids. Trimming pared 2 bases from V and 5 bases from J, leaving 12 bases between. The DNA for the CDR3 is TGTGCCAGCTCACCAGGGGATCGGGCTTATGGCTACACCTTC. The encoded protein is CASSPGDRAYGYTF. Supplemented by reference TRBV18 and TRBJ1-2, the full variable domain reads NAGVMQNPRHLVRRRGQEARLRCSPMKGHSHVYWYRQLPEEGLKFMVYLQKENIIDESGMPKERFSAEFPKEGPSILRIQQVVRGDSAAYFCASSPGDRAYGYTFGSGTRLTVV.

This clonotype was detected only a few times. In DNA, the CDR3 is TGTGCCAGCAGGATCGACAGGGGTGAAAAACTGTTTTTT. Its translation: CASRIDRGEKLFF. This chain connects TRBV2 to TRBJ1-4; TRBD1 aligns across 8 bases. CDR1 and CDR2 from the germline V gene are SNHLY and FYNNEI. This CDR3 has 13 amino acids. Losses at the gene ends were 6 bases for V and 7 bases for J; bases not matched to a gene: 4.

V gene TRBV7-3 combines with J gene TRBJ2-7, with D possibly matching TRBD1 (6 bases). The germline V and J ends were trimmed by 0 bases and 5 bases, with 11 bases remaining between them. CDR3 length: 14 amino acids. CDR1 is SGHTA and CDR2 is FQGTGA in the germline V gene. The CDR3 sequence is CASSLTGRDNEQYF. The CDR3, as DNA: TGTGCCAGCAGCTTAACGGGCAGGGACAACGAGCAGTACTTC.

The V call is TRBV10-2, the J call TRBJ2-7; D may be TRBD1 (6 bases). The CDR3 spans 11 residues. V lost 6 bases and J lost 4, with 7 bases in between. Germline-derived CDR1 and CDR2 are WSHSY and SAAADI. In DNA form, the CDR3 reads TGCGCCAGCAGCAGGGGTTACGAGCAGTACTTC. It codes for CASSRGYEQYF.

The chain combines TRBV7-2 with TRBJ2-7, with 10 nucleotides matching TRBD2. Unmatched junction bases numbered 8, after V lost 5 bases and J lost 4 bases. The CDR3 covers 15 residues. Germline V gene lookup returns CDR1 SGHTA and CDR2 FQGNSA. Here the CDR3 DNA reads TGTGCCAGCAGCCTTTCCGGGACTAGCGATTACGAGCAGTACTTC. It codes for CASSLSGTSDYEQYF.

Only a few counts were recorded for this clonotype. The chain joins TRBV5-1 to TRBJ1-1, with D hard to call. Per germline, CDR1 SGHRS and CDR2 YFSETQ. V was cut by 1 base and J by 1 base, with 17 bases left in between. The CDR3 contains 17 residues. The CDR3 loop is CASSLLGGWPGNTEAFF. The DNA of the CDR3 is TGCGCCAGCAGCTTGTTGGGTGGTTGGCCCGGGAACACTGAAGCTTTCTTT.

This clonotype was recorded a few times. The V gene is TRBV27, the J gene TRBJ1-5, with D possibly matching TRBD1 (5 bases). Germline V gene lookup returns CDR1 MNHEY and CDR2 SMNVEV (reference sequence). V lost 3 bases and J 7 bases, leaving 10 bases between the germline ends. The CDR3 length is 13 residues. The CDR3 DNA reads as TGTGCCAGCAGTTTCAGGGTGGGGCAGCCCCAGCATTTT. Translating it yields CASSFRVGQPQHF.

This clonotype has a handful of counts. V usage is TRBV4-1 and J usage is TRBJ1-5; D not resolved. This CDR3 has 13 amino acids. The ends were cut back, 0 bases at V and 12 bases at J, with 12 bases in the middle. CDR1 MGHRA and CDR2 YSYEKL come from the germline V gene. The CDR3 region is CASSQDRRELQHF. In nucleotides, the CDR3 is TGCGCCAGCAGCCAAGATCGGAGGGAACTCCAGCATTTT.

This clonotype came up a few times. The rearrangement links TRBV10-3 to TRBJ2-7; 7 bases map to TRBD2. The CDR3 has 18 amino acids. Per germline, CDR1 ENHRY and CDR2 SYGVKD. The ends lost 3 bases at V and 0 bases at J; junction bases unmatched: 14. CDR3 in amino acids: CAISDWSSGRFSSYEQYF. CDR3 sequence (DNA): TGTGCCATCAGTGATTGGTCTAGCGGACGATTCAGCTCCTACGAGCAGTACTTC.

This clonotype was observed a handful of times. This chain connects TRBV7-9 to TRBJ1-2, with 9 positions matching TRBD1. The CDR3 is made up of 14 amino acids. The J segment lost 5 bases and the V segment lost 4 bases, leaving 5 bases of the junction unmatched. The germline CDR1 and CDR2 sequences are SEHNR and FQNEAQ (reference sequence). The CDR3 coding sequence is TGTGCCAGCAGCTGGGGCGACAGGGGGTATGGCTACACCTTC. Translated, it gives CASSWGDRGYGYTF. Looking up the rest from reference TRBV7-9 and TRBJ1-2 gives the full variable domain: DTGVSQNPRHKITKRGQNVTFRCDPISEHNRLYWYRQTLGQGPEFLTYFQNEAQLEKSRLLSDRFSAERPKGSFSTLEIQRTEQGDSAMYLCASSWGDRGYGYTFGSGTRLTVV.

This clonotype was seen a few times. This chain links TRBV4-3 with TRBJ2-3; D gene ambiguous. Germline values: CDR1 LGHNA, CDR2 YSLEER. CDR3 length equals 15 residues. V gave up 1 base and J gave up 2 bases, with 10 bases separating them. The CDR3 here is CASSQAQRFTDTQYF. The CDR3 DNA follows: TGCGCCAGCAGCCAAGCCCAGCGATTCACAGATACGCAGTATTTT.

This clonotype was recorded a few times. This sequence joins TRBV6-1 and TRBJ1-1; D uncertain. Germline V gene data show CDR1 as MNHNS and CDR2 as SASEGT. This CDR3 is 15 amino acids long. Trimming took 0 bases from V and 10 from J, leaving 18 bases between them. For the CDR3, the DNA is TGTGCCAGCAGTGAAGCTGCAGGCCTAGCTGGCCCAGCTTTCTTT. This translates into CASSEAAGLAGPAFF.

Only a few counts were recorded for this clonotype. This sequence joins TRBV19 and TRBJ1-1; D uncertain. Germline V gene sequence: CDR1 LNHDA, CDR2 SQIVND (reference sequence). The V end was cut by 6 bases, the J end by 3 bases, with 2 bases between. The CDR3 length is 10 residues. CDR3 region: CASRDTEAFF. As DNA, the CDR3 is TGTGCCAGTAGGGACACTGAAGCTTTCTTT.

At least ten counts were recorded for this clonotype. The chain has TRBV27 and TRBJ1-2; 8 nucleotides agree with TRBD1. Per the germline V gene, CDR1 is MNHEY and CDR2 is SMNVEV (reference sequence). The CDR3 runs to 12 residues. J lost 8 bases, V lost 3 bases, and 2 bases had no gene match. The CDR3 protein is CASSFAGGGYTF. DNA of the CDR3: TGTGCCAGCAGTTTTGCAGGGGGCGGCTACACCTTC.

This clonotype was detected only a few times. The rearrangement joins TRBV5-1 to TRBJ1-5, with D perhaps matching TRBD1 (5 bases). V lost 1 base to trimming and J lost 3 bases, with 8 bases between them. CDR1 is SGHRS and CDR2 is YFSETQ in the germline V gene. CDR3 size: 14 residues. CDR3 amino acids: CASSLWGINQPQHF. In nucleotides, the CDR3 is TGCGCCAGCAGCTTGTGGGGGATCAATCAGCCCCAGCATTTT. The full variable domain, its missing parts supplied by reference TRBV5-1 and TRBJ1-5, is KAGVTQTPRYLIKTRGQQVTLSCSPISGHRSVSWYQQTPGQGLQFLFEYFSETQRNKGNFPGRFSGRQFSNSRSEMNVSTLELGDSALYLCASSLWGINQPQHFGDGTRLSIL.

V usage is TRBV20-1 and J usage is TRBJ1-2; D remains ambiguous. CDR3 length: 14 amino acids. CDR1 and CDR2 (germline): DFQATT, SNEGSKA (reference sequence). Trimming cost V 1 base and J 2 bases, with 11 bases left between them. The chain's CDR3 is CSARGHPLNYGYTF. In DNA form, the CDR3 reads TGCAGTGCTAGAGGGCATCCCTTGAACTATGGCTACACCTTC.

V and J are TRBV20-1 and TRBJ2-7, with 7 nucleotides matching TRBD2. The V gene's germline CDR1 is DFQATT and CDR2 SNEGSKA (reference sequence). CDR3 length equals 15 residues. Trimming cost V 0 bases and J 4 bases; bases outside gene matches: 9. CDR3 region: CSAREGSSGFYEQYF. Here the CDR3 DNA reads TGCAGTGCTAGAGAGGGGTCTAGCGGATTTTACGAGCAGTACTTC.

This clonotype was detected many times. The V call is TRBV7-3, the J call TRBJ2-5, with 11 bases identical to TRBD2. Looked up from germline, CDR1 is SGHTA and CDR2 is FQGTGA. The CDR3 is 16 residues long. J lost 0 bases, V lost 3 bases, and 3 bases had no gene match. The CDR3 DNA sequence: TGTGCCAGCAGCTTGGGACTAGCGGAGTACCAAGAGACCCAGTACTTC. This translates into CASSLGLAEYQETQYF.

This rearrangement joins TRBV6-2 or TRBV6-3 to TRBJ2-1; 8 nucleotides match TRBD1. J lost 12 bases, V lost 5 bases, and 12 bases had no gene match. The germline V gene has CDR1 MNHEY and CDR2 SVGEGT. The CDR3 consists of 14 residues. The CDR3 bases are TGTGCCAGCAGTCAGGGGGCCCCCGGGATTCGGCAGTTCTTC. It specifies CASSQGAPGIRQFF.